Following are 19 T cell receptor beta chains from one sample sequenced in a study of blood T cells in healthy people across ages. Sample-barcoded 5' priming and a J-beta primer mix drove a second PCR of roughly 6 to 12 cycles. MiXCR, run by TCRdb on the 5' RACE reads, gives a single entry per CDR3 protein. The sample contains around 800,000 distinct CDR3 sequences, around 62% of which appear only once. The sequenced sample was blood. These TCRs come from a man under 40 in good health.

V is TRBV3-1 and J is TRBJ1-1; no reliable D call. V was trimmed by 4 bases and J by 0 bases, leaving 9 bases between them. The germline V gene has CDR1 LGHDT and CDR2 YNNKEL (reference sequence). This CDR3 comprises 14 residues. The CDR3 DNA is TGTGCCAGCAGCCTCCAGGTCCTGAACACTGAAGCTTTCTTT. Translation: CASSLQVLNTEAFF.

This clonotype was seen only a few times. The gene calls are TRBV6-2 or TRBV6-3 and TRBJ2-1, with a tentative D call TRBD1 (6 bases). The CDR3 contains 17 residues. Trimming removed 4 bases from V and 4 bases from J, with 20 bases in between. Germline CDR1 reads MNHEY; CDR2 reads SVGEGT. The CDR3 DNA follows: TGTGCCAGCAGTTCAAGCCGGGACACACTTCTTTACAATGAGCAGTTCTTC. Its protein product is CASSSSRDTLLYNEQFF.

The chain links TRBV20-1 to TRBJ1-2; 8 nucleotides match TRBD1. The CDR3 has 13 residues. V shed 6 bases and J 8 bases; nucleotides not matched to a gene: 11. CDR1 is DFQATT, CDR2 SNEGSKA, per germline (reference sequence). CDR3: CSAGTGEKRGYTF. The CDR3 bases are TGCAGTGCAGGGACAGGAGAGAAGAGGGGCTACACCTTC.

The CDR3 bases are TGTGCCATCAGTGAAGGCGGGGGGCTTTACAATGAGCAGTTCTTC. Translation: CAISEGGGLYNEQFF. V is TRBV10-3 and J is TRBJ2-1; 8 positions agree with TRBD2. CDR1 ENHRY and CDR2 SYGVKD come from the germline V gene. Trimming at V came to 3 bases and at J to 4 bases, leaving 5 bases not matched to a gene. CDR3 size: 15 residues.

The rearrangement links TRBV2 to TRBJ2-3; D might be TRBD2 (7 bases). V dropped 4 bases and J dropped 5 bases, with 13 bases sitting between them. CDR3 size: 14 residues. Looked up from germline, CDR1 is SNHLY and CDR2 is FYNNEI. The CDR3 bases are TGTGCCAGCAGTGCCCAGGGAGGGGGAGATACGCAGTATTTT. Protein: CASSAQGGGDTQYF.

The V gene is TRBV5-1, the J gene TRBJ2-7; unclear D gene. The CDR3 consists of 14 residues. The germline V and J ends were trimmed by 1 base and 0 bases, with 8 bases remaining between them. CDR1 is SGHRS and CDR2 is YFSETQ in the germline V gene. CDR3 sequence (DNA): TGCGCCAGCAGCTTGAGACAACGCTCCTACGAGCAGTACTTC. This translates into CASSLRQRSYEQYF.

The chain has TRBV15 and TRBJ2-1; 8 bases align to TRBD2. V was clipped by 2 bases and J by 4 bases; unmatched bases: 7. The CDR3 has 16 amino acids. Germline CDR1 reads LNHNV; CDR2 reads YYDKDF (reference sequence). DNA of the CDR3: TGTGCCACCAGCAGACGCGGGGGGCGACTTTACAATGAGCAGTTCTTC. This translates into CATSRRGGRLYNEQFF.

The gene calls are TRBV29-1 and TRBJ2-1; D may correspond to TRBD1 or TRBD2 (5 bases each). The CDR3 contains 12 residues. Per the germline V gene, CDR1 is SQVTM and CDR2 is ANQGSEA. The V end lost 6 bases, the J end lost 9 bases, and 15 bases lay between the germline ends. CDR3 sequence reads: CSVLGLAAEQFF. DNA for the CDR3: TGCAGCGTCCTGGGGCTAGCTGCTGAGCAGTTCTTC.

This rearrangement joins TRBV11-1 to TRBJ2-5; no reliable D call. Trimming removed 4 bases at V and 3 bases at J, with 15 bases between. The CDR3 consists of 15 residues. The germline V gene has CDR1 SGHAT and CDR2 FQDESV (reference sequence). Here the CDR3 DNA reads TGTGCCAGCAGCTCGACGCCACACGAAGAAGAGACCCAGTACTTC. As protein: CASSSTPHEEETQYF.

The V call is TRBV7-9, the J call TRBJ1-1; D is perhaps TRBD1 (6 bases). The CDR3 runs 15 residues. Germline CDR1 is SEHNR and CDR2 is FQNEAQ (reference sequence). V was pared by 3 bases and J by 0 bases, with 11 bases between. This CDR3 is CASSFWGDMNTEAFF. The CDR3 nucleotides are TGTGCCAGCAGCTTTTGGGGGGACATGAACACTGAAGCTTTCTTT.

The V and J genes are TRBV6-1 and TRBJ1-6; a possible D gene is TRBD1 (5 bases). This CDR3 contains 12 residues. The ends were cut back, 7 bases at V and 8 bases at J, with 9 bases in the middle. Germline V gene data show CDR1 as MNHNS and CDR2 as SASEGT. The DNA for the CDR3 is TGTGCCAGCACAGAGGGACATTCACCCCTCCACTTT. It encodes CASTEGHSPLHF.

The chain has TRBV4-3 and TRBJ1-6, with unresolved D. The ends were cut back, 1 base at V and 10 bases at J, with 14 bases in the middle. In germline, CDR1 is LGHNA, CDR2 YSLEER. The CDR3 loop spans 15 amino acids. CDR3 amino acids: CASSQVERFGSPLHF. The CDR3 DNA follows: TGCGCCAGCAGCCAAGTAGAGAGGTTCGGATCACCCCTCCACTTT.

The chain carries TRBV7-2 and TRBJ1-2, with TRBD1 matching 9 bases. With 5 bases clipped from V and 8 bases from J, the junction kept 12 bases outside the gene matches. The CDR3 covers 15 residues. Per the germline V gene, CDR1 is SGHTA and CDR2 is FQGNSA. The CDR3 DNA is TGTGCCAGCAGCCAAACAAAACAGGGGGCGCGGGGCTACACCTTC. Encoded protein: CASSQTKQGARGYTF. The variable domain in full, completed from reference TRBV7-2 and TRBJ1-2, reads GAGVSQSPSNKVTEKGKDVELRCDPISGHTALYWYRQSLGQGLEFLIYFQGNSAPDKSGLPSDRFSAERTGGSVSTLTIQRTQQEDSAVYLCASSQTKQGARGYTFGSGTRLTVV.

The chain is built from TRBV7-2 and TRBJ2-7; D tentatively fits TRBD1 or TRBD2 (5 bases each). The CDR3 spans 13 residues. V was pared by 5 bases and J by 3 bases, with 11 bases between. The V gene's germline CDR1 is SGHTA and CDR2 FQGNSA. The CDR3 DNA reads TGTGCCAGCAGCAGGGACGGGTACTACGAGCAGTACTTC. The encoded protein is CASSRDGYYEQYF. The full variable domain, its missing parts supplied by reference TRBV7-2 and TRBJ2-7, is GAGVSQSPSNKVTEKGKDVELRCDPISGHTALYWYRQSLGQGLEFLIYFQGNSAPDKSGLPSDRFSAERTGGSVSTLTIQRTQQEDSAVYLCASSRDGYYEQYFGPGTRLTVT.

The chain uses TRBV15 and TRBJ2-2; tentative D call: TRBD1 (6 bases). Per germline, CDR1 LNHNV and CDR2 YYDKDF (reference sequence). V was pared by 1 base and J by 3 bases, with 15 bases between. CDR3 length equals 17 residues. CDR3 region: CATSRVTGTTHTGELFF. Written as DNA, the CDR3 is TGTGCCACCAGCAGAGTTACCGGGACAACTCACACCGGGGAGCTGTTTTTT.

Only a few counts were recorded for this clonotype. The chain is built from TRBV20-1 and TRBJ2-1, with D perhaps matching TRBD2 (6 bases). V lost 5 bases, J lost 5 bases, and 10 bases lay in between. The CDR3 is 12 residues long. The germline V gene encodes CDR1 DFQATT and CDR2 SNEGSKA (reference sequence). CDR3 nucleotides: TGCAGTGCTCGTTTAGCGGACAATGAGCAGTTCTTC. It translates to CSARLADNEQFF.

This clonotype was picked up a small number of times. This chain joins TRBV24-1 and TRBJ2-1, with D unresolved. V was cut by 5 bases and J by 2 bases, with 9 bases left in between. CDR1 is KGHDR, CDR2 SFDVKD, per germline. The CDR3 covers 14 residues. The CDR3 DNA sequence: TGTGCCACCAGTGTCTCCGACACCTACAATGAGCAGTTCTTC. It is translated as CATSVSDTYNEQFF.

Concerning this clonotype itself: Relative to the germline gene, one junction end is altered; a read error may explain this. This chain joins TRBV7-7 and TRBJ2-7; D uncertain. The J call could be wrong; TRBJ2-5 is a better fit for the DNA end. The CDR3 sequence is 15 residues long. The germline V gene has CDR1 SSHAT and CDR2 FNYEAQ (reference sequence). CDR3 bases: TGTGCTAGCAGCTTAGTCGGGCAGCCTCAAGAGACCCAGTACTTC. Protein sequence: CASSLVGQPQETQYF.

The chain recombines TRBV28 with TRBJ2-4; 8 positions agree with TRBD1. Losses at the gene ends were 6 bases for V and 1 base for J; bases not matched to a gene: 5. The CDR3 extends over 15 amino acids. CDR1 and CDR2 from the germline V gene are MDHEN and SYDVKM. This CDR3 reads CASSHRGDAKNIQYF. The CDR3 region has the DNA TGTGCCAGCAGCCACAGGGGGGATGCCAAAAACATTCAGTACTTC.